The source of this T cell receptor (beta chain) is a study of T cell changes during pregnancy in multiple sclerosis (dated by TCRdb to the late 2010s). Broadly, across the study: The study examined how the T cell repertoire changed over the course of pregnancy in women with multiple sclerosis.

About this clone itself: Its cognate antigen has yet to be identified. No qualities accompany the bases; no much larger clone lies one base away.

The library was produced with the immunoSEQ multiplex PCR assay. In its TCRdb copy, this immuneACCESS table keeps in-frame sequences only and misses some clones. Where compared with another copy, unresolved V genes explain less than half of these, and the others have no known cause. This sample holds tens of thousands of clones; almost 95% were observed only once. Of the sample, about 0.32% falls within the top ten clones. According to the germline V gene (reference sequence), CDR1 reads DFQATT and CDR2 reads SNEGSKA. V is clipped by 6 bases and J by 5 bases, and the sequence between their germline boundaries is 7 bases long. Taken from cysteine to phenylalanine, the CDR3 has 10 residues. The only DNA kept is the CDR3, 30 bases in frame from the first base.

This receptor was obtained from a female donor with multiple sclerosis, enrolled in a pregnancy study. Recombination linked TRBV20-1 to TRBJ2-5, with TRBD1 as a weak D call on 6 bases. The sequenced sample was CD4+ T cells from peripheral blood mononuclear cells, obtained after pregnancy. CDR3 protein: CSAGQETQYF. At the DNA level, the sequence is TGCAGTGCCGGACAGGAGACCCAGTACTTC.